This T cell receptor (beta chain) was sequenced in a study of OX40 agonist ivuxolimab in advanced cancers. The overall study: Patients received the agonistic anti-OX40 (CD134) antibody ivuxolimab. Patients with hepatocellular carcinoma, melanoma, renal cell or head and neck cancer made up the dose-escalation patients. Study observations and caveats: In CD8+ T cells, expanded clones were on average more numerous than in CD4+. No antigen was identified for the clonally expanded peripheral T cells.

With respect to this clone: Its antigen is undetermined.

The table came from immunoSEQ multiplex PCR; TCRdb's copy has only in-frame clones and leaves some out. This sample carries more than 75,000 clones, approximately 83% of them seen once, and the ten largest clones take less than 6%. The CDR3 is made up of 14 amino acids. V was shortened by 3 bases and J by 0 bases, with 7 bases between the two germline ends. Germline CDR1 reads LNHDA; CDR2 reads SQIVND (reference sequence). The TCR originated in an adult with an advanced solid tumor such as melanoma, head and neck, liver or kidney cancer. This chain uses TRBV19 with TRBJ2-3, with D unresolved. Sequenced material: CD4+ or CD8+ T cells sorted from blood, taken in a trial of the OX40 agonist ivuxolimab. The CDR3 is CASSINPSTDTQYF. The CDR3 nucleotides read TGTGCCAGTAGTATCAACCCTAGCACAGATACGCAGTATTTT.